This T cell receptor (beta chain) was recorded in a study of shared clonotypes between healthy human individuals. Measured with immunoSEQ multiplex PCR; TCRdb has only the in-frame clones, and not every one. Of millions of clones listed, roughly 95% are singletons. Deletions cut 6 bases from V and 4 bases from J, with 18 bases between. The CDR3 is made up of 15 amino acids. CDR1 MNHNY and CDR2 SVGAGI come from the germline V gene (reference sequence). The V gene is TRBV6-6, the J gene TRBJ1-2; D may be TRBD1 (6 bases). Sequencing was carried out using naive CD4+ T cells sorted from blood. This sample's subset: CD45RA+ positively selected. The clonotype was recovered from a man aged 18-30 years in good health. CDR3 DNA: TGTGCCAGCAGATTAGATTACAGGGAAGGCTATGGCTACACCTTC. This sequence encodes CASRLDYREGYGYTF.